These 4 T cell receptor beta chains share one sample of origin, sequenced in a study of shared clonotypes between healthy human individuals. Sequencing was performed with immunoSEQ multiplex PCR; in TCRdb, only in-frame clones are kept and a portion is missing. The sample yields a few hundred thousand clones, almost 97% seen once. The sample comprised naive CD4+ T cells sorted from blood. Subset described: CD45RA+ positively selected. The receptor source for this set is a woman aged 30 to 39 in good health.

V is TRBV23-1 and J is TRBJ1-2; no reliable D call. TRBV23-1 is an ORF, and what it does is uncertain. The V gene lost 0 bases and the J gene lost 2 bases, with 13 bases spanning the gap. The CDR3 is 16 amino acids. The DNA of the CDR3 is TGCGCCAGCAGTCAATCGAAACGGGCAGCAAACTATGGCTACACCTTC. Translation: CASSQSKRAANYGYTF.

This clone has only one observation. This chain connects TRBV4-1 to TRBJ1-4; D is unresolved. This CDR3 has 15 amino acids. Germline V gene lookup returns CDR1 MGHRA and CDR2 YSYEKL. V lost 1 base and J 5 bases, leaving 11 bases between the germline ends. The DNA for the CDR3 is TGCGCCAGCAGCCAAGCGGCCAGGAGAAATGAAAAACTGTTTTTT. Protein product: CASSQAARRNEKLFF.

J is TRBJ2-7 and V is TRBV7-3, with 11 bases matching TRBD2. Germline V gene lookup returns CDR1 SGHTA and CDR2 FQGTGA. The CDR3 loop spans 17 amino acids. V lost 0 bases and J lost 7; bases outside the gene matches: 11. CDR3 in amino acids: CASSLTGLAGGSGEQYF. In DNA form, the CDR3 reads TGTGCCAGCAGCTTAACGGGGTTAGCGGGAGGGTCGGGTGAGCAGTACTTC.

This rearrangement joins TRBV6-1 to TRBJ2-1; the D gene is possibly TRBD1 (7 bases). This CDR3 has 15 residues. V gave up 0 bases and J gave up 5 bases, with 11 bases separating them. CDR1 and CDR2 (germline): MNHNS, SASEGT. CDR3 coding DNA: TGTGCCAGCAGTGAAGCGGTCAGGGGGGACAATGAGCAGTTCTTC. Its protein is CASSEAVRGDNEQFF.